This paragraph reports one TCR beta chain. Its target is unknown. Naive CD8+ T cells were CD45RO-CCR7+CD27+CD95-. The sample originates from a study of CXCR3-negative and CXCR3-positive naive CD8 T cells. The CDR3 totals 16 residues. Germline CDR1 is MNHEY and CDR2 is SMNVEV (reference sequence). Findings of the study overall: Researchers reported similar TRBV-TRBJ usage in naive CXCR3-negative and CXCR3-positive cells, though memory differed. Cryopreserved PBMCs had partly decreased CXCR3 expression; fresh PBMCs were used in most assays. Compared with CXCR3-negative naive cells, CXCR3-positive naive cells showed more hydrophobic TRB CDR3s.

The authors prepared UMI-labeled TRB cDNA libraries by 5' RACE. TCRdb reprocessed the 5' RACE reads, keeping one entry per CDR3 protein, no DNA. The repertoire table contains around 84,000 distinct CDR3 sequences. V usage is TRBV27 and J usage is TRBJ2-7; TCRdb's D call of TRBD1 is untestable without DNA. The sequence was obtained from a human donor in good health. Some clones in this sample may be carry-over from other donors' samples. Sequenced input: naive CXCR3+ CD8+ T cells from blood. As to subset: CD45RO-CCR7+CD27+CD95- naive CD8+ T cells expressing CXCR3 (TNR3+). Here the CDR3 reads CASSPRDRGLSYEQYF.